This TCR beta chain appears in the sequencing data of a study of cytomegalovirus exposure and HLA in healthy donors. Study-wide results and caveats: Later on, an analysis found that several of the most significant clusters appeared to be linked to common viral pathogens, which included parvovirus B19. Most TCR sequences proved rare, with some public TCRs found in many donors. Reportedly, HLA-A and HLA-B alleles of most subjects were accurately predicted from TCR beta. The sole available immune exposure information was CMV serostatus.

PCR used 60 Vbeta primers and 13 Jbeta primers. TCRdb keeps only in-frame clones here, not all; method: immunoSEQ multiplex PCR. This table lists some 82,000 clones. Note on this clone: Antigen: not known.

Germline values: CDR1 MNHNS, CDR2 SASEGT. The CDR3 sequence is 15 residues long. Trimming took off 4 bases at V and 0 bases at J, with 10 bases between the two ends. This receptor was taken from a woman aged 30 to 39 in good health and CMV-seronegative. The specimen sequenced was PBMCs. The chain joins TRBV6-1 to TRBJ2-4; D not certain. The CDR3 loop reads CASSGALLAKNIQYF. The CDR3 DNA reads TGTGCCAGCAGTGGGGCATTGTTAGCCAAAAACATTCAGTACTTC.